Below, 26 T cell receptor beta chains from the same sample are listed, as sequenced in a study of cytomegalovirus exposure and HLA in healthy donors. PCR was performed using 60 Vbeta and 13 Jbeta primers. Sequencing was performed with immunoSEQ multiplex PCR; in TCRdb, only in-frame clones are kept and a portion is missing. The sample comprises approximately 150,000 clones, roughly 72% of which are singletons, and around 1% rests with the top ten. What was sequenced was PBMCs. The source of these receptors is a woman aged 40-49 years in good health and CMV-seronegative.

The chain employs TRBV7-2 and TRBJ1-2; D may be TRBD1 (5 bases). Germline CDR1 reads SGHTA; CDR2 reads FQGNSA. This CDR3 comprises 13 residues. Trimming cost V 5 bases and J 7 bases, with 14 bases left between them. This CDR3 is CASSPRQTGGYTF. The CDR3 nucleotides read TGTGCCAGCAGCCCCCGACAGACCGGTGGCTACACCTTC.

This chain links TRBV5-6 with TRBJ1-2, with 7 bases fitting TRBD1. The CDR3 is made up of 18 amino acids. CDR1 and CDR2 (germline): SGHDT, YYEEEE. With 0 bases clipped from V and 8 bases from J, the junction kept 19 bases outside the gene matches. The CDR3 loop is CASSLGGSWDRGVDGYTF. In DNA, the CDR3 is TGTGCCAGCAGCTTGGGGGGGTCTTGGGACAGAGGAGTAGACGGCTACACCTTC.

Worth noting for this clone: Other nucleotide sequences in the sample specify the same CDR3. The chain links TRBV19 to TRBJ1-5; 9 bases fit TRBD1. This CDR3 has 14 residues. V was clipped by 11 bases and J by 2 bases; unmatched bases: 7. Germline CDR1 LNHDA, CDR2 SQIVND (reference sequence). CDR3 amino acids: CASSGQGGNQPQHF. The CDR3 nucleotides read TGTGCCTCCTCGGGACAGGGAGGCAATCAGCCCCAGCATTTT.

This chain uses TRBV28 with TRBJ1-1; 11 nucleotides match TRBD1. The CDR3 covers 15 residues. J was trimmed by 7 bases and V by 3 bases; bases with no gene match: 7. Germline loops: CDR1 MDHEN, CDR2 SYDVKM. CDR3 in amino acids: CASSFHPGTGGEAFF. The CDR3 nucleotides read TGTGCCAGCAGTTTTCACCCCGGGACAGGGGGTGAAGCTTTCTTT.

CDR3: CAISESTGIGTDTQYF. CDR3 nucleotide sequence: TGTGCCATCAGTGAGTCGACAGGGATAGGCACAGATACGCAGTATTTT. The chain recombines TRBV10-3 with TRBJ2-3; TRBD1 agrees at 7 bases. CDR3 size: 16 residues. The V gene end was trimmed by 0 bases and the J gene end by 1 base; junction bases not matched to a gene: 4. Germline loops: CDR1 ENHRY, CDR2 SYGVKD.

The genes are TRBV28 and TRBJ2-1; 7 nucleotides align to TRBD2. The germline CDR1 and CDR2 sequences are MDHEN and SYDVKM. There are 13 residues in the CDR3. V was clipped by 5 bases and J by 8 bases; unmatched bases: 6. The CDR3 protein is CASSQAGGDEQFF. In DNA, the CDR3 is TGTGCCAGCAGTCAGGCTGGGGGGGATGAGCAGTTCTTC. Full variable domain (outside the CDR3, taken from reference TRBV28 and TRBJ2-1): DVKVTQSSRYLVKRTGEKVFLECVQDMDHENMFWYRQDPGLGLRLIYFSYDVKMKEKGDIPEGYSVSREKKERFSLILESASTNQTSMYLCASSQAGGDEQFFGPGTRLTVL.

V and J are TRBV7-3 and TRBJ2-7; D uncertain. The length of the CDR3 is 13 residues. Germline V gene sequence: CDR1 SGHTA, CDR2 FQGTGA. The V end lost 2 bases, the J end lost 6 bases, and 11 bases lay between the germline ends. The CDR3 nucleotides read TGTGCCAGCAGCTTAGGGCTGGAAGGCGAGCAGTACTTC. Protein product: CASSLGLEGEQYF.

This sequence joins TRBV27 and TRBJ2-7; 7 positions match TRBD1. Germline V CDR1 and CDR2: MNHEY, SMNVEV (reference sequence). The CDR3 is 14 residues long. V was pared by 5 bases and J by 4 bases, with 8 bases of the junction left unmatched. The chain's CDR3 is CASSLTTGLYEQYF. CDR3 DNA: TGTGCCAGCAGTCTTACGACAGGGTTGTACGAGCAGTACTTC.

The gene calls are TRBV20-1 and TRBJ1-1, with D perhaps TRBD1 (6 bases). Trimming left V 6 bases short and J 6 bases short, with 11 bases between. Looked up from germline, CDR1 is DFQATT and CDR2 is SNEGSKA (reference sequence). The CDR3 totals 11 residues. CDR3 sequence reads: CSARQVAEAFF. CDR3 in DNA: TGCAGTGCCCGACAGGTCGCTGAAGCTTTCTTT.

This chain uses TRBV25-1 with TRBJ2-7, with D perhaps TRBD1 (6 bases). V lost 1 base to trimming and J lost 0 bases, with 7 bases between them. Germline V gene sequence: CDR1 MGHDK, CDR2 SYGVNS. CDR3 length: 14 residues. The CDR3, as DNA: TGTGCCAGCAGTGAATCAGGGGCCTCCTACGAGCAGTACTTC. This gives the protein CASSESGASYEQYF.

The chain recombines TRBV6-1 with TRBJ2-5; tentatively, D is TRBD2 (6 bases). The CDR3 contains 12 residues. Between the trimmed V and J ends, which lost 8 bases and 5 bases, there was a span of 12 bases. Germline V gene data show CDR1 as MNHNS and CDR2 as SASEGT. Written as DNA, the CDR3 is TGTGCCAGCTTGGAGGGTCGGGAGACCCAGTACTTC. The encoded protein is CASLEGRETQYF.

V usage is TRBV5-1 and J usage is TRBJ1-2; possibly TRBD1 for D (5 bases). This CDR3 is built from 13 residues. V was trimmed by 0 bases and J by 5 bases, leaving 8 bases between them. Germline V gene data show CDR1 as SGHRS and CDR2 as YFSETQ. In DNA form, the CDR3 reads TGCGCCAGCAGCTTGGCGGGGGGGTATGGCTACACCTTC. This codes for CASSLAGGYGYTF. Filled out from reference TRBV5-1 and TRBJ1-2, the complete variable domain reads KAGVTQTPRYLIKTRGQQVTLSCSPISGHRSVSWYQQTPGQGLQFLFEYFSETQRNKGNFPGRFSGRQFSNSRSEMNVSTLELGDSALYLCASSLAGGYGYTFGSGTRLTVV.

This clone was recorded a few times. V and J are TRBV11-2 and TRBJ1-1, with a possible D match to TRBD1 (6 bases). The germline V gene has CDR1 SGHAT and CDR2 FQNNGV. Trimming cost V 3 bases and J 6 bases, with 11 bases left between them. The CDR3 is 13 amino acids. DNA for the CDR3: TGTGCCAGCAGCTTGAGACAGGATCCTGAAGCTTTCTTT. Its translation: CASSLRQDPEAFF.

The chain uses TRBV7-9 and TRBJ2-6; the D gene is possibly TRBD1 (5 bases). Germline V gene sequence: CDR1 SEHNR, CDR2 FQNEAQ (reference sequence). CDR3 size: 17 residues. V was shortened by 1 base and J by 0 bases, with 10 bases between the two germline ends. CDR3 in amino acids: CASSLVQDISGANVLTF. CDR3 nucleotide sequence: TGTGCCAGCAGCTTAGTACAGGACATCTCTGGGGCCAACGTCCTGACTTTC. Full variable domain (outside the CDR3, taken from reference TRBV7-9 and TRBJ2-6): DTGVSQNPRHKITKRGQNVTFRCDPISEHNRLYWYRQTLGQGPEFLTYFQNEAQLEKSRLLSDRFSAERPKGSFSTLEIQRTEQGDSAMYLCASSLVQDISGANVLTFGAGSRLTVL.

This chain connects TRBV7-8 to TRBJ1-4, with D possibly being TRBD1 (6 bases). The CDR3 runs 16 residues. V lost 2 bases and J lost 7, with 17 bases in between. Per germline, CDR1 SGHVS and CDR2 FQNEAQ. The CDR3 DNA is TGTGCCAGCAGCTTATCCTGGACAGATTCGAGTGAAAAACTGTTTTTT. Its translation: CASSLSWTDSSEKLFF.

The CDR3 nucleotides are TGTGCCAGCAGACCTACAGGGGGGAGGCTCACTGAAGCTTTCTTT. Protein: CASRPTGGRLTEAFF. The gene calls are TRBV6-5 and TRBJ1-1; 8 positions match TRBD1. Germline trimming cut 6 bases from V and 4 bases from J; bases unmatched to any gene: 10. CDR3 length: 15 amino acids. Germline assignment: CDR1 MNHEY and CDR2 SVGAGI.

The genes are TRBV30 and TRBJ1-5, with 10 bases fitting TRBD1. The CDR3 consists of 15 residues. The germline gives CDR1 GTSNPN, CDR2 SVGIG (reference sequence). The trim removed 0 bases at V and 6 bases at J, leaving 5 bases unmatched. The CDR3 reads CAWSVSGTGVQPQHF. The CDR3 bases are TGTGCCTGGAGTGTCTCCGGGACAGGGGTTCAGCCCCAGCATTTT.

This clone was counted a few times. The rearrangement joins TRBV15 to TRBJ1-3; 7 nucleotides align to TRBD1. In germline, CDR1 is LNHNV, CDR2 YYDKDF (reference sequence). Trimming cost V 3 bases and J 0 bases; bases outside gene matches: 2. The CDR3 totals 15 residues. The CDR3 DNA reads TGTGCCACCAGCAGTGACAGGGCCTCTGGAAACACCATATATTTT. It is translated as CATSSDRASGNTIYF. Based on the CDR3 plus reference TRBV15 and TRBJ1-3, the full variable domain is DAMVIQNPRYQVTQFGKPVTLSCSQTLNHNVMYWYQQKSSQAPKLLFHYYDKDFNNEADTPDNFQSRRPNTSFCFLDIRSPGLGDTAMYLCATSSDRASGNTIYFGEGSWLTVV.

This sequence joins TRBV19 and TRBJ2-1; possible D gene TRBD2, 6 bases. The CDR3 has 15 amino acids. V lost 5 bases and J lost 5, with 16 bases in between. CDR1 LNHDA and CDR2 SQIVND come from the germline V gene (reference sequence). In DNA form, the CDR3 reads TGTGCCAGTAGTCCCCCGTGGGACTTTAACAATGAGCAGTTCTTC. Amino acid sequence: CASSPPWDFNNEQFF.

The sample holds a few counts of this clone. This chain joins TRBV4-2 and TRBJ2-7; 8 nucleotides line up with TRBD2. The CDR3 length is 18 residues. V was pared by 0 bases and J by 7 bases, with 17 bases of the junction left unmatched. Germline V gene data show CDR1 as LGHNA and CDR2 as YNFKEQ. The CDR3 loop reads CASSQEGYRRTSPPEQYF. CDR3 nucleotide sequence: TGTGCCAGCAGCCAAGAGGGGTACCGCCGGACTAGCCCTCCGGAGCAGTACTTC.

The chain combines TRBV30 with TRBJ2-5; TRBD2 agrees at 7 bases. The V gene's germline CDR1 is GTSNPN and CDR2 SVGIG (reference sequence). CDR3 length equals 15 residues. Germline trimming cut 2 bases from V and 4 bases from J; bases unmatched to any gene: 10. CDR3 loop: CAWSPTGGGRETQYF. CDR3 nucleotides: TGTGCCTGGAGTCCGACCGGGGGAGGGCGAGAGACCCAGTACTTC.

The chain combines TRBV30 with TRBJ1-5; 9 bases agree with TRBD1. Germline V gene data show CDR1 as GTSNPN and CDR2 as SVGIG (reference sequence). The CDR3 is 16 residues long. Trimming at V came to 2 bases and at J to 2 bases, leaving 7 bases not matched to a gene. The CDR3 nucleotides read TGTGCCTGGAGTCCCTCCCGGACAGGGGGCAATCAGCCCCAGCATTTT. This sequence encodes CAWSPSRTGGNQPQHF.

This clone was observed a single time. This chain joins TRBV2 and TRBJ1-3, with a possible D match to TRBD1 (6 bases). The CDR3 totals 13 residues. The germline V and J ends were trimmed by 7 bases and 4 bases, with 11 bases remaining between them. In germline, CDR1 is SNHLY, CDR2 FYNNEI. CDR3 in amino acids: CASNPGQGNTIYF. CDR3 nucleotides: TGTGCCAGCAACCCCGGACAGGGAAACACCATATATTTT.

The chain joins TRBV15 to TRBJ1-1; a weak D match, TRBD1 (6 bases). V lost 2 bases to trimming and J lost 0 bases, with 13 bases between them. Germline values: CDR1 LNHNV, CDR2 YYDKDF (reference sequence). This CDR3 comprises 16 residues. The CDR3 here is CATSRPQTGMNTEAFF. CDR3 coding DNA: TGTGCCACCAGCAGACCCCAGACAGGTATGAACACTGAAGCTTTCTTT. The entire variable domain, with the rest obtained from reference TRBV15 and TRBJ1-1, is as follows: DAMVIQNPRYQVTQFGKPVTLSCSQTLNHNVMYWYQQKSSQAPKLLFHYYDKDFNNEADTPDNFQSRRPNTSFCFLDIRSPGLGDTAMYLCATSRPQTGMNTEAFFGQGTRLTVV.

This chain joins TRBV7-9 and TRBJ2-5; 7 nucleotides match TRBD1. Germline V CDR1 and CDR2: SEHNR, FQNEAQ (reference sequence). CDR3 length equals 14 residues. V dropped 7 bases and J dropped 5; count of bases not matched to a gene: 10. CDR3 coding DNA: TGTGCCAGCACCCAGACAGGGAAGTGGGAGACCCAGTACTTC. It yields the protein CASTQTGKWETQYF.

CDR3 nucleotides: TGTGCCAGCAGCGGCCCGGGACTAGCGGGGAACACCGGGGAGCTGTTTTTT. Translating gives CASSGPGLAGNTGELFF. The chain joins TRBV7-8 to TRBJ2-2; 12 bases line up with TRBD2. This CDR3 region has 17 residues. Trimming removed 5 bases from V and 1 base from J; junction bases left unmatched: 5. Per germline, CDR1 SGHVS and CDR2 FQNEAQ.